The clone carrying this T cell receptor beta chain was counted between two and nine times. Antigen unknown. This specimen belongs to a study of cytomegalovirus exposure and HLA in healthy donors. Study outcomes and limitations: Analysis performed later showed TCR beta chains linked to HLA being more clonally expanded than equally common others.

The PCR employed 60 Vbeta primers together with 13 Jbeta primers. Sequencing used immunoSEQ multiplex PCR; TCRdb keeps in-frame clones, though not all of them. The repertoire holds approximately 100,000 clones, with almost 80% as singletons. The specimen sequenced was PBMCs. The receptor's source is a man aged 50 or older in good health and CMV-seropositive.

This chain's CDR3 is CASSFGLAGGETQYF. DNA of the CDR3: TGCGCCAGCAGCTTCGGACTAGCGGGAGGAGAGACCCAGTACTTC. The V call is TRBV5-1, the J call TRBJ2-5; TRBD2 matches 14 bases. The CDR3 covers 15 residues. Germline V gene data show CDR1 as SGHRS and CDR2 as YFSETQ. V lost 2 bases, J lost 4 bases, and 1 base stayed unmatched.